This T cell receptor (beta chain) stems from a study of blood T cell repertoires in COVID-19. On the study more broadly: T cells, B-cell-depleted T cells, or PBMCs supplied cDNA or gDNA.

TCRdb's copy holds only in-frame clones and misses some; the assay was immunoSEQ multiplex PCR. This sample yields about 160,000 clones, of which around 82% are seen a single time; more than 9.5% belongs to the top ten. This clone came up once. The sample taken for sequencing was peripheral blood. This clonotype was obtained from a man aged 55 to 70 with active or convalescent COVID-19.

The CDR3 loop is CASSGPAGGETQYF. In DNA form, the CDR3 reads TGTGCCAGCAGCGGTCCAGCGGGGGGTGAGACCCAGTACTTC. The J gene is TRBJ2-5, the V gene TRBV9; 9 bases map to TRBD2. The germline V gene has CDR1 SGDLS and CDR2 YYNGEE. The CDR3 sequence is 14 residues long. V was clipped by 3 bases and J by 5 bases; unmatched bases: 5.